The 21 T cell receptor beta chains below come from one sample, sequenced in a study of shared clonotypes between healthy human individuals. Measured with immunoSEQ multiplex PCR; TCRdb has only the in-frame clones, and not every one. The table includes 2 million to 2.5 million clones, roughly 92% detected once. The sample taken for sequencing was naive CD4+ T cells from PBMCs. The subset here: CD45RA+ positively selected. The receptors come from a man aged 18 to 30 in good health. Some clones in this sample may be carry-over from other donors' samples.

The count of this clone is one. V and J are TRBV29-1 and TRBJ2-5; tentatively, D is TRBD1 or TRBD2 (6 bases each). Trimming took off 0 bases at V and 4 bases at J, with 15 bases between the two ends. The CDR3 loop spans 15 amino acids. Germline CDR1 is SQVTM and CDR2 is ANQGSEA. The CDR3 is CSVEDWSGGRETQYF. CDR3 sequence (DNA): TGCAGCGTTGAAGATTGGTCCGGGGGCCGAGAGACCCAGTACTTC. The variable domain in full, completed from reference TRBV29-1 and TRBJ2-5, reads SAVISQKPSRDICQRGTSLTIQCQVDSQVTMMFWYRQQPGQSLTLIATANQGSEATYESGFVIDKFPISRPNLTFSTLTVSNMSPEDSSIYLCSVEDWSGGRETQYFGPGTRLLVL.

The CDR3 nucleotides are TGTGCCAGCAGTGCGACGGGGGAATCGGCCTACGAGCAGTACTTC. The encoded protein is CASSATGESAYEQYF. The chain carries TRBV6-1 and TRBJ2-7, with D perhaps matching TRBD2 (6 bases). The germline V gene has CDR1 MNHNS and CDR2 SASEGT. This CDR3 spans 15 amino acids. The germline V and J ends were trimmed by 4 bases and 2 bases, with 15 bases remaining between them.

The chain uses TRBV27 and TRBJ2-2, with D maybe TRBD2 (6 bases). This CDR3 contains 16 residues. Trimming left V 4 bases short and J 5 bases short, with 17 bases between. CDR1 is MNHEY, CDR2 SMNVEV, per germline (reference sequence). The CDR3 sequence: CASSSPGRSGTGELFF. The DNA of the CDR3 is TGTGCCAGCAGTTCCCCAGGGAGGAGTGGTACCGGGGAGCTGTTTTTT.

Concerning this clone itself: One junction end disagrees with the germline gene, perhaps due to a read error. V is TRBV30 and J is TRBJ1-2; D ambiguous. Germline-derived CDR1 and CDR2 are GTSNPN and SVGIG (reference sequence). This CDR3 is 12 amino acids long. The CDR3 region is CAWIKGFYGYIF. CDR3 sequence (DNA): TGTGCCTGGATTAAGGGTTTCTATGGCTACATCTTC. Combining the CDR3 with reference TRBV30 and TRBJ1-2 gives the whole variable domain SQTIHQWPATLVQPVGSPLSLECTVEGTSNPNLYWYRQAAGRGLQLLFYSVGIGQISSEVPQNLSASRPQDRQFILSSKKLLLSDSGFYLCAWIKGFYGYIFGSGTRLTVV.

The genes are TRBV27 and TRBJ2-3; 9 nucleotides agree with TRBD2. Germline trimming cut 7 bases from V and 2 bases from J; bases unmatched to any gene: 7. Germline CDR1 reads MNHEY; CDR2 reads SMNVEV (reference sequence). The CDR3 length is 15 residues. CDR3 DNA sequence: TGTGCCAGCACTCGGACTAGCGTGCACACAGATACGCAGTATTTT. This codes for CASTRTSVHTDTQYF.

The rearrangement uses TRBV7-3 and TRBJ2-2; D tentatively fits TRBD1 or TRBD2 (5 bases each). Trimming stripped 2 bases from V and 1 base from J, with 11 bases between. Germline values: CDR1 SGHTA, CDR2 FQGTGA. This CDR3 region has 16 residues. The CDR3 reads CASSLFTRGNTGELFF. CDR3 DNA: TGTGCCAGCAGCTTATTCACTAGGGGGAACACCGGGGAGCTGTTTTTT.

With regard to this clone: Other DNA variants within this sample encode the same CDR3. V and J are TRBV9 and TRBJ1-4, with 8 positions matching TRBD1. Looked up from germline, CDR1 is SGDLS and CDR2 is YYNGEE. CDR3 length: 14 amino acids. J gave up 7 bases and V 0 bases, and 2 bases lay outside the gene matches. This CDR3 reads CASSVAGGFEKLFF. CDR3 sequence (DNA): TGTGCCAGCAGCGTAGCAGGGGGCTTTGAAAAACTGTTTTTT.

The chain couples TRBV18 to TRBJ1-3, with D uncertain. V was shortened by 6 bases and J by 3 bases, with 12 bases between the two germline ends. Germline V gene data show CDR1 as KGHSH and CDR2 as LQKENI. This CDR3 region has 14 residues. The CDR3, as DNA: TGTGCCAGCTCCCCCTTGGAGAATGGAAACACCATATATTTT. Encoded protein: CASSPLENGNTIYF.

The rearrangement joins TRBV6-5 to TRBJ2-7, with D possibly being TRBD2 (6 bases). CDR3 length: 15 amino acids. CDR1 is MNHEY and CDR2 is SVGAGI in the germline V gene. V lost 0 bases, J lost 3 bases, and 12 bases lay in between. The CDR3 sequence: CASSYSGGGHYEQYF. The CDR3 nucleotides read TGTGCCAGCAGTTACTCGGGAGGAGGCCACTACGAGCAGTACTTC.

V gene TRBV5-1 combines with J gene TRBJ1-2; 8 nucleotides line up with TRBD1. V lost 4 bases, J lost 4 bases, and 9 bases stayed unmatched. Germline V gene lookup returns CDR1 SGHRS and CDR2 YFSETQ. CDR3 length: 15 residues. CDR3 protein: CASSNPDRGTYGYTF. The CDR3 DNA sequence: TGCGCCAGCAGCAATCCTGACAGGGGAACCTATGGCTACACCTTC. Variable domain in full (rest from reference TRBV5-1 and TRBJ1-2): KAGVTQTPRYLIKTRGQQVTLSCSPISGHRSVSWYQQTPGQGLQFLFEYFSETQRNKGNFPGRFSGRQFSNSRSEMNVSTLELGDSALYLCASSNPDRGTYGYTFGSGTRLTVV.

This clone was seen once. This rearrangement joins TRBV10-3 to TRBJ2-2, with D possibly being TRBD1 (6 bases). Germline V CDR1 and CDR2: ENHRY, SYGVKD. CDR3 size: 15 residues. Deletions cut 4 bases from V and 2 bases from J, with 11 bases between. CDR3: CAISGGTQNTGELFF. DNA of the CDR3: TGTGCCATCAGTGGGGGGACACAAAACACCGGGGAGCTGTTTTTT.

The chain couples TRBV7-3 to TRBJ1-3, with unresolved D. The CDR3 loop spans 17 amino acids. The germline gives CDR1 SGHTA, CDR2 FQGTGA. The V gene lost 0 bases and the J gene lost 2 bases, with 14 bases spanning the gap. The CDR3 loop reads CASSLTPRSETGNTIYF. The CDR3 DNA sequence: TGTGCCAGCAGCTTAACTCCCAGGTCTGAGACTGGAAACACCATATATTTT.

This sequence joins TRBV5-3 and TRBJ1-2, with D uncertain. TRBV5-3 is designated an ORF whose function remains uncertain. The CDR3 is made up of 14 amino acids. V lost 6 bases and J lost 2, with 14 bases in between. CDR3 nucleotide sequence: TGTGCCAGAACCCTGAGCAGGATAAACTATGGCTACACCTTC. Translated, it gives CARTLSRINYGYTF.

The chain couples TRBV5-4 to TRBJ1-3, with D hard to call. In germline, CDR1 is SGHNT, CDR2 YYREEE (reference sequence). Trimming took off 2 bases at V and 0 bases at J, with 9 bases between the two ends. This CDR3 region has 15 residues. CDR3 sequence (DNA): TGTGCCAGCAGCTTTGGGGTGATCTCTGGAAACACCATATATTTT. This encodes CASSFGVISGNTIYF.

This sequence joins TRBV5-1 and TRBJ2-3; 7 nucleotides align to TRBD1. V shed 1 base and J 2 bases; nucleotides not matched to a gene: 1. The CDR3 is made up of 14 amino acids. CDR1 and CDR2 (germline): SGHRS, YFSETQ. The DNA for the CDR3 is TGCGCCAGCAGCTTGACAGGGGTCACAGATACGCAGTATTTT. It specifies CASSLTGVTDTQYF.

This chain links TRBV5-8 with TRBJ1-5; 12 bases map to TRBD1. CDR1 is SGHTS, CDR2 YDEGEE, per germline. Trimming at V came to 4 bases and at J to 7 bases, leaving 6 bases not matched to a gene. The CDR3 is made up of 15 amino acids. CDR3 sequence reads: CASSLGQGAHQPQHF. CDR3 sequence (DNA): TGTGCCAGCAGCCTGGGACAGGGGGCCCACCAGCCCCAGCATTTT.

The chain joins TRBV19 to TRBJ2-7; TRBD2 matches at 9 bases. The CDR3 is 15 amino acids. The germline V gene has CDR1 LNHDA and CDR2 SQIVND (reference sequence). The junction had 13 bases not matched to a gene; V was cut back by 6 bases and J by 7 bases. The CDR3 DNA reads TGTGCCAGTAGCAGCGGGGCTAGCGGGAAGAGAGAGCAGTACTTC. Translated, it gives CASSSGASGKREQYF.

The chain has TRBV10-3 and TRBJ2-1; no definite D call. The CDR3 has 15 amino acids. Trimming took 3 bases from V and 2 from J, leaving 11 bases between them. The V gene's germline CDR1 is ENHRY and CDR2 SYGVKD. This CDR3 is CAISEATPAYNEQFF. CDR3 in DNA: TGTGCCATCAGTGAAGCGACTCCAGCCTACAATGAGCAGTTCTTC.

This chain joins TRBV7-8 and TRBJ2-7; TRBD2 matches 12 bases. CDR3 length: 15 residues. Germline V gene lookup returns CDR1 SGHVS and CDR2 FQNEAQ. Losses at the gene ends were 1 base for V and 3 bases for J; bases not matched to a gene: 1. CDR3: CASSLELAGGYEQYF. The CDR3 DNA reads as TGTGCCAGCAGCTTAGAACTAGCGGGAGGCTACGAGCAGTACTTC.

The rearrangement uses TRBV9 and TRBJ2-3, with D perhaps TRBD2 (5 bases). Germline CDR1 reads SGDLS; CDR2 reads YYNGEE. V was cut by 5 bases and J by 12 bases, with 16 bases left in between. CDR3 size: 12 residues. CDR3 coding DNA: TGTGCCAGCAGATCGAGCGGTGACTACCAGTATTTT. Amino acids: CASRSSGDYQYF.

The CDR3: CASRRQGVDNEQFF. For the CDR3, the DNA is TGTGCCAGCAGGAGACAGGGGGTAGACAATGAGCAGTTCTTC. The chain links TRBV4-2 to TRBJ2-1; 9 bases are shared with TRBD1. This CDR3 comprises 14 residues. V lost 6 bases to trimming and J lost 5 bases; unmatched junction nucleotides: 5. In germline, CDR1 is LGHNA, CDR2 YNFKEQ.